Listed below are T cell receptor beta chains from one sample, sequenced in a study of T cell responses to AZD1222 COVID-19 vaccine. Produced via immunoSEQ multiplex PCR; TCRdb's table is partial and in-frame only. The table shows 90,000 to 100,000 clones, with about nine tenths occurring only once. The sequencing here drew on peripheral blood, taken 28 days after the second AZD1222 dose. The receptors come from an adult who received the AZD1222 COVID-19 vaccine. CDR3s include the opening cysteine and the closing phenylalanine or tryptophan. Fields, in order: J gene, clone size, D gene, V gene, CDR3 protein, CDR3 DNA. The D gene is left open where the match is weak. Where a row states a size, it is once, few, many or the class of an expanded clone; other rows omit it.

J gene: TRBJ2-7; clone size: .; D gene: TRBD2; V gene: TRBV5-1; CDR3 protein: CASSPGLAGYEQYF; CDR3 DNA: TGCGCCAGCAGCCCGGGACTAGCGGGCTACGAGCAGTACTTC
J gene: TRBJ1-2; clone size: .; D gene: .; V gene: TRBV2; CDR3 protein: CASSEWGRYGYTF; CDR3 DNA: TGTGCCAGCAGTGAATGGGGGCGATACGGCTACACCTTC
J gene: TRBJ1-2; clone size: few; D gene: .; V gene: TRBV10-3; CDR3 protein: CAIRGAKEDGYTF; CDR3 DNA: TGTGCCATCAGGGGGGCCAAGGAAGATGGCTACACCTTC
J gene: TRBJ1-5; clone size: .; D gene: .; V gene: TRBV4-1; CDR3 protein: CASSQEGHGNQPQHF; CDR3 DNA: TGCGCCAGCAGCCAAGAGGGACACGGCAATCAGCCCCAGCATTTT
J gene: TRBJ2-1; clone size: once; D gene: .; V gene: TRBV27; CDR3 protein: CASSHVGGRMDNEQFF; CDR3 DNA: TGTGCCAGCAGTCACGTAGGGGGAAGGATGGACAATGAGCAGTTCTTC
J gene: TRBJ1-2; clone size: .; D gene: .; V gene: TRBV6-5; CDR3 protein: CASSYSYNYGYTF; CDR3 DNA: TGTGCCAGCAGTTACTCGTACAACTATGGCTACACCTTC
J gene: TRBJ1-1; clone size: .; D gene: TRBD1; V gene: TRBV19; CDR3 protein: CASSLQGDWAFF; CDR3 DNA: TGTGCCAGTAGTCTACAGGGGGATTGGGCTTTCTTT
J gene: TRBJ2-1; clone size: .; D gene: .; V gene: TRBV28; CDR3 protein: CASKGGHSYNEQFF; CDR3 DNA: TGTGCCAGCAAAGGGGGTCACTCCTACAATGAGCAGTTCTTC
J gene: TRBJ2-7; clone size: .; D gene: .; V gene: TRBV11-2; CDR3 protein: CASSLEFRNSLYEQYF; CDR3 DNA: TGTGCCAGCAGCTTAGAATTTCGAAACAGTCTCTACGAGCAGTACTTC
J gene: TRBJ2-1; clone size: .; D gene: .; V gene: TRBV5-1; CDR3 protein: CASSSLYEQFF; CDR3 DNA: TGCGCCAGCAGCTCGCTCTATGAGCAGTTCTTC
J gene: TRBJ1-1; clone size: .; D gene: .; V gene: TRBV5-1; CDR3 protein: CASSSTGNTEAFF; CDR3 DNA: TGCGCCAGCAGCTCGACGGGGAACACTGAAGCTTTCTTT
J gene: TRBJ2-3; clone size: once; D gene: .; V gene: TRBV30; CDR3 protein: CAWGDSTDTQYF; CDR3 DNA: TGTGCCTGGGGGGACTCGACAGATACGCAGTATTTT
J gene: TRBJ1-1; clone size: .; D gene: .; V gene: TRBV18; CDR3 protein: CASSPPGRETEAFF; CDR3 DNA: TGTGCCAGCTCACCCCCGGGGCGGGAAACTGAAGCTTTCTTT
J gene: TRBJ2-7; clone size: medium-sized; D gene: .; V gene: TRBV6-6; CDR3 protein: CASEERSYEQYF; CDR3 DNA: TGTGCCAGCGAGGAGCGGTCCTACGAGCAGTACTTC
J gene: TRBJ1-1; clone size: .; D gene: TRBD1; V gene: TRBV5-1; CDR3 protein: CASSGLTGENTEAFF; CDR3 DNA: TGCGCCAGCAGCGGACTGACAGGGGAGAACACTGAAGCTTTCTTT
J gene: TRBJ2-3; clone size: few; D gene: TRBD2; V gene: TRBV4-2; CDR3 protein: CASSHGLAGGPGTDTQYF; CDR3 DNA: TGTGCCAGCAGCCACGGACTAGCGGGAGGGCCTGGCACAGATACGCAGTATTTT
J gene: TRBJ2-2; clone size: .; D gene: TRBD1; V gene: TRBV9; CDR3 protein: CASSGPGQGNTGELFF; CDR3 DNA: TGTGCCAGCAGCGGTCCGGGACAGGGGAACACCGGGGAGCTGTTTTTT
J gene: TRBJ1-5; clone size: .; D gene: .; V gene: TRBV7-2; CDR3 protein: CASAVSLPQPQHF; CDR3 DNA: TGTGCCAGCGCGGTCTCCCTCCCCCAGCCCCAGCATTTT
J gene: TRBJ2-5; clone size: .; D gene: .; V gene: TRBV5-1; CDR3 protein: CASGPHGGVQETQYF; CDR3 DNA: TGCGCCAGCGGACCTCACGGGGGAGTACAAGAGACCCAGTACTTC
J gene: TRBJ1-6; clone size: .; D gene: .; V gene: TRBV27; CDR3 protein: CASSLHGTNVNSPLHF; CDR3 DNA: TGTGCCAGCAGTTTACACGGGACGAATGTTAATTCACCCCTCCACTTT
J gene: TRBJ2-5; clone size: .; D gene: .; V gene: TRBV7-8; CDR3 protein: CASSLPRPDSQETQYF; CDR3 DNA: TGTGCCAGCAGCTTACCACGTCCCGACAGCCAAGAGACCCAGTACTTC
J gene: TRBJ1-1; clone size: once; D gene: .; V gene: TRBV28; CDR3 protein: CASSFIRVSGNTEAFF; CDR3 DNA: TGTGCCAGCAGTTTCATCCGGGTGTCGGGCAACACTGAAGCTTTCTTT